This TCR beta chain was sequenced for a study of blood T cell repertoires in COVID-19. Study details: Samples representing acute and convalescent COVID-19 were sourced from the United States, Italy and Spain. T cells, B-cell-depleted T cells, or PBMCs supplied cDNA or gDNA.

Original data processing: Reference gene primer amplification gave nucleated cell count estimates. The method was immunoSEQ multiplex PCR; TCRdb's version includes in-frame clones alone and lacks a portion of them. For V, J and clone size, that table is used; D and trimming come from the DNA. The sample carries fewer than 250,000 clones, 88% recorded once. Sequences were obtained from peripheral blood. The sequence came from a middle-aged man with acute or convalescent COVID-19.

The CDR3 coding sequence is TGTGCCAGCAGTTCCGAGGGGCGGGAGGGCTCCTACGAGCAGTACTTC. Translation: CASSSEGREGSYEQYF. The rearrangement links TRBV7-8 to TRBJ2-7; 9 bases match TRBD2. Germline loops: CDR1 SGHVS, CDR2 FQNEAQ. The CDR3 spans 16 residues. J gave up 0 bases and V 6 bases, and 9 bases lay outside the gene matches.